The clone carrying this T cell receptor beta chain appeared a single time. The data are from a study of T-cell reconstitution after alpha-beta-depleted transplantation in children. CDR3 length equals 14 residues. The ends were cut back, 3 bases at V and 0 bases at J, with 12 bases in the middle. CDR1 and CDR2 (germline): DFQATT, SNEGSKA (reference sequence). Unique molecular identifiers were incorporated during preparation of the TCRbeta library. MiXCR, applied by TCRdb to the PCR reads, yields one record per CDR3 protein. The repertoire includes about 830,000 distinct CDR3 sequences, approximately 15% of them detected once, and about 4.6% sits in the top ten.

The J gene is TRBJ2-7, the V gene TRBV20-1, with a tentative D call TRBD1 (6 bases). This clonotype was obtained from a male patient younger than 18 who had a stem cell transplant for acute lymphoblastic leukemia, so the T cells may come from the graft donor. Sequences were derived from PBMCs, mostly from graft donor cells, sampled 360 days after TCRalphabeta/CD19-depleted stem cell transplant. CDR3 in DNA: TGCAGTGCTAGGGTCAACAGGGTCTCCTACGAGCAGTACTTC. Amino acid sequence: CSARVNRVSYEQYF.